Listed here are 19 T cell receptor beta chains from one sample, sequenced in a study of cytomegalovirus exposure and HLA in healthy donors. Amplification used 60 Vbeta primers and 13 Jbeta primers. Profiling relied on immunoSEQ multiplex PCR, and the TCRdb table lists in-frame clones only, not all of them. Of about 98,000 clones in the sample, roughly 76% are singletons; the top ten hold 2% to 2.5%. The specimen sequenced was PBMCs. The receptors were sampled from a man in his forties or fifties in good health and CMV-seronegative.

The gene calls are TRBV4-2 and TRBJ2-3; possible D gene TRBD2, 5 bases. Between the trimmed V and J ends, which lost 0 bases and 2 bases, there was a span of 12 bases. The CDR3 totals 16 residues. Germline V gives CDR1 LGHNA, CDR2 YNFKEQ. In DNA form, the CDR3 reads TGTGCCAGCAGCCAAGATCTCGGACTGCTCACAGATACGCAGTATTTT. Protein sequence: CASSQDLGLLTDTQYF.

This clone came up a few times. V gene TRBV27 combines with J gene TRBJ2-1; 9 bases match TRBD2. This CDR3 region has 15 residues. Germline V gene sequence: CDR1 MNHEY, CDR2 SMNVEV (reference sequence). V was clipped by 5 bases and J by 7 bases; unmatched bases: 9. The CDR3 nucleotides are TGTGCCAGCAGTCCGATCGGGACTAGCAAGAATGAGCAGTTCTTC. Its translation: CASSPIGTSKNEQFF.

J is TRBJ2-5 and V is TRBV7-8; D is unclear. Trimming pared 1 base from V and 2 bases from J, leaving 5 bases between. Germline V lookup: CDR1 SGHVS, CDR2 FQNEAQ. The CDR3 runs to 13 residues. In nucleotides, the CDR3 is TGTGCCAGCAGCTTAGGGCAGCAAGAGACCCAGTACTTC. Its protein product is CASSLGQQETQYF.

V is TRBV6-1 and J is TRBJ1-6; 7 nucleotides line up with TRBD1. The CDR3 contains 14 residues. Per germline, CDR1 MNHNS and CDR2 SASEGT. V was pared by 8 bases and J by 5 bases, with 6 bases of the junction left unmatched. CDR3 coding DNA: TGTGCCAGCCAAACAGGGGACAATAATTCACCCCTCCACTTT. It specifies CASQTGDNNSPLHF.

The J gene is TRBJ1-2, the V gene TRBV30, with D perhaps TRBD1 (5 bases). V was cut by 3 bases and J by 7 bases, with 12 bases left in between. CDR3 size: 12 residues. Germline V gene lookup returns CDR1 GTSNPN and CDR2 SVGIG (reference sequence). CDR3 in DNA: TGTGCCTGGAGGGATTCGGGGGGTGGCTACACCTTC. Protein sequence: CAWRDSGGGYTF.

V gene TRBV7-9 combines with J gene TRBJ2-1; no reliable D call. Germline V gives CDR1 SEHNR, CDR2 FQNEAQ (reference sequence). The length of the CDR3 is 15 residues. The V and J ends lost 2 bases and 0 bases respectively, with 8 bases between them. The CDR3 loop is CASSLTESSYNEQFF. In DNA form, the CDR3 reads TGTGCCAGCAGCTTAACAGAAAGCTCCTACAATGAGCAGTTCTTC.

This chain links TRBV10-1 with TRBJ1-3; D uncertain. This CDR3 is built from 14 residues. V shed 8 bases and J shed 0 bases, with 11 bases lying between them. Germline CDR1 and CDR2: WNHNN and SYGVQD (reference sequence). This CDR3 is CASSGSSSGNTIYF. The DNA for the CDR3 is TGCGCCAGCTCGGGTTCTTCCTCTGGAAACACCATATATTTT.

The chain uses TRBV27 and TRBJ1-2, with 7 bases aligning to TRBD1. CDR3 length: 15 residues. The V gene's germline CDR1 is MNHEY and CDR2 SMNVEV (reference sequence). After removal of 4 bases from V and 1 base from J, the junction contained 6 bases not matched to a gene. CDR3 amino acids: CASSSDRRLNYGYTF. The CDR3 DNA sequence: TGTGCCAGCAGTTCGGACAGGAGACTTAACTATGGCTACACCTTC.

V is TRBV21-1 and J is TRBJ1-4. TRBV21-1 is reported as a pseudogene. The CDR3 extends over 16 amino acids. The CDR3 is CASSKASRGPNEKLFF. CDR3 nucleotide sequence: TGTGCCAGCAGCAAAGCGTCACGAGGGCCAAATGAAAAACTGTTTTTT.

This rearrangement joins TRBV5-1 to TRBJ1-5, with unresolved D. V dropped 5 bases and J dropped 4 bases, with 10 bases sitting between them. The V gene's germline CDR1 is SGHRS and CDR2 YFSETQ. The CDR3 has 13 amino acids. The CDR3 nucleotides are TGCGCCAGCAGTATCACGGGGAATCAGCCCCAGCATTTT. Translated, it gives CASSITGNQPQHF.

The J gene is TRBJ1-2, the V gene TRBV6-6, with TRBD1 matching over 8 bases. V was clipped by 3 bases and J by 6 bases; unmatched bases: 9. This CDR3 is 15 amino acids long. Germline V gives CDR1 MNHNY, CDR2 SVGAGI (reference sequence). The CDR3 region has the DNA TGTGCCAGCAGTTATACCGGGACAGGAGCCAATGGCTACACCTTC. Protein sequence: CASSYTGTGANGYTF.

The chain is built from TRBV27 and TRBJ2-2, with TRBD2 matching over 10 bases. With 5 bases clipped from V and 5 bases from J, the junction kept 8 bases outside the gene matches. Germline V lookup: CDR1 MNHEY, CDR2 SMNVEV (reference sequence). The CDR3 runs 16 residues. The CDR3 DNA sequence: TGTGCCAGCAGTCCCTTAGCGGGAGGAGATACCGGGGAGCTGTTTTTT. This translates into CASSPLAGGDTGELFF.

The V call is TRBV4-2, the J call TRBJ2-7; D call uncertain. Trimming removed 0 bases at V and 2 bases at J, with 11 bases between. Germline assignment: CDR1 LGHNA and CDR2 YNFKEQ. This CDR3 contains 15 residues. The CDR3 spells CASSQEFHGAYEQYF. The CDR3 nucleotides are TGTGCCAGCAGCCAAGAATTTCACGGAGCCTACGAGCAGTACTTC.

The chain recombines TRBV12-5 with TRBJ2-4; weak D call: TRBD1 (5 bases). Deletions cut 6 bases from V and 2 bases from J, with 17 bases between. This CDR3 contains 16 residues. Germline V lookup: CDR1 LGHNT, CDR2 FRNRAP. The CDR3 nucleotides read TGTGCTAGTGGAACCGACAGAGAAGGGACCAAAAACATTCAGTACTTC. This gives the protein CASGTDREGTKNIQYF.

The gene calls are TRBV6-5 and TRBJ1-1; tentatively, D is TRBD1 (5 bases). The germline V gene has CDR1 MNHEY and CDR2 SVGAGI. Trimming removed 0 bases from V and 4 bases from J, with 6 bases in between. This CDR3 spans 13 amino acids. The CDR3 DNA follows: TGTGCCAGCAGTTACTCGACAGCCACTGAAGCTTTCTTT. It is translated as CASSYSTATEAFF.

The rearrangement links TRBV19 to TRBJ1-5; 8 positions agree with TRBD1. The CDR3 loop spans 15 amino acids. V shed 3 bases, J shed 6 bases, and the junction held 7 bases outside the gene matches. The V gene's germline CDR1 is LNHDA and CDR2 SQIVND (reference sequence). The CDR3 loop reads CASSINIQGAQPQHF. Written as DNA, the CDR3 is TGTGCCAGTAGTATCAACATTCAGGGGGCTCAGCCCCAGCATTTT. Supplemented by reference TRBV19 and TRBJ1-5, the full variable domain reads DGGITQSPKYLFRKEGQNVTLSCEQNLNHDAMYWYRQDPGQGLRLIYYSQIVNDFQKGDIAEGYSVSREKKESFPLTVTSAQKNPTAFYLCASSINIQGAQPQHFGDGTRLSIL.

The genes are TRBV7-8 and TRBJ1-2; D remains unclear. The CDR3 is made up of 14 amino acids. Germline loops: CDR1 SGHVS, CDR2 FQNEAQ. V gave up 4 bases and J gave up 0 bases, with 9 bases separating them. The CDR3 protein is CASSSVTANYGYTF. CDR3 bases: TGTGCCAGCAGCTCCGTGACTGCTAACTATGGCTACACCTTC.

This clone has at least ten counts. The J gene is TRBJ1-2, the V gene TRBV5-5; possible D gene TRBD1, 5 bases. The V end was cut by 2 bases, the J end by 0 bases, with 11 bases between. Germline-derived CDR1 and CDR2 are SGHKS and YYEKEE (reference sequence). This CDR3 region has 15 residues. CDR3: CASSLGDSSNYGYTF. The DNA of the CDR3 is TGTGCCAGCAGCTTAGGTGACAGCTCTAACTATGGCTACACCTTC. Variable domain in full (rest from reference TRBV5-5 and TRBJ1-2): DAGVTQSPTHLIKTRGQQVTLRCSPISGHKSVSWYQQVLGQGPQFIFQYYEKEERGRGNFPDRFSARQFPNYSSELNVNALLLGDSALYLCASSLGDSSNYGYTFGSGTRLTVV.

V usage is TRBV6-6 and J usage is TRBJ1-1; D possibly corresponds to TRBD1 (5 bases). Germline values: CDR1 MNHNY, CDR2 SVGAGI (reference sequence). This CDR3 has 14 residues. The ends were cut back, 10 bases at V and 3 bases at J, with 18 bases in the middle. Here the CDR3 reads CATKAGLSHTEAFF. Here the CDR3 DNA reads TGTGCCACCAAGGCAGGGCTGAGCCACACTGAAGCTTTCTTT.